Below are 26 T cell receptor beta chains sequenced from a single sample in a study of cytomegalovirus exposure and HLA in healthy donors. PCR employed 60 Vbeta and 13 Jbeta primers. Produced via immunoSEQ multiplex PCR; TCRdb's table is partial and in-frame only. The sample has 130,000 or so clones; around 75% are singletons. The sample taken for sequencing was PBMCs. These receptors all stem from a man between 40 and 49 years old in good health and CMV-seronegative.

The chain carries TRBV18 and TRBJ1-2; 9 nucleotides match TRBD1. This CDR3 has 14 residues. Germline trimming cut 6 bases from V and 3 bases from J; bases unmatched to any gene: 5. In germline, CDR1 is KGHSH, CDR2 LQKENI. CDR3 sequence reads: CASSTGGGDYGYTF. The CDR3 DNA is TGTGCCAGCTCTACAGGGGGCGGCGACTATGGCTACACCTTC.

This clone came up a few times. The V call is TRBV6-5, the J call TRBJ2-7; tentatively, D is TRBD2 (6 bases). CDR3 size: 15 residues. Germline CDR1 is MNHEY and CDR2 is SVGAGI. Trimming stripped 0 bases from V and 3 bases from J, with 12 bases between. CDR3 in DNA: TGTGCCAGCAGTTACTCGGGACTTCAACTCTACGAGCAGTACTTC. It yields the protein CASSYSGLQLYEQYF.

V is TRBV5-1 and J is TRBJ1-6; D unresolved. This CDR3 has 15 amino acids. The V and J ends lost 2 bases and 8 bases respectively, with 14 bases between them. Germline assignment: CDR1 SGHRS and CDR2 YFSETQ. DNA for the CDR3: TGCGCCAGCAGCTTAGTTCCAAGGGAGGATTCACCCCTCCACTTT. The encoded protein is CASSLVPREDSPLHF.

The V gene is TRBV2, the J gene TRBJ2-1; no firm D call. Germline V gene lookup returns CDR1 SNHLY and CDR2 FYNNEI. This CDR3 spans 13 amino acids. The V and J ends lost 0 bases and 10 bases respectively, with 10 bases between them. CDR3 region: CASSEAPSGEQFF. The CDR3 DNA sequence: TGTGCCAGCAGTGAAGCTCCCTCCGGGGAGCAGTTCTTC.

About this clone itself: The CDR3 does not end in the conserved phenylalanine or tryptophan, so this is likely a read error. CDR3 sequence (DNA): TGTGCCAGCAGCCTCCCCGGGAGCACTGAAGCTTTCCTT. Its translation: CASSLPGSTEAFL. The chain uses TRBV7-2 and TRBJ1-1; D remains ambiguous. The CDR3 has 13 amino acids. CDR1 and CDR2 from the germline V gene are SGHTA and FQGNSA. The V gene lost 5 bases and the J gene lost 4 bases, with 11 bases spanning the gap.

This rearrangement joins TRBV4-2 to TRBJ1-1; 9 bases map to TRBD1. Trimming at V came to 4 bases and at J to 1 base, leaving 7 bases not matched to a gene. This CDR3 spans 16 amino acids. CDR1 and CDR2 from the germline V gene are LGHNA and YNFKEQ. CDR3 sequence (DNA): TGTGCCAGCAGCCCGGACAGGGGATGGACGAACACTGAAGCTTTCTTT. This sequence encodes CASSPDRGWTNTEAFF.

This chain joins TRBV5-1 and TRBJ1-1; D is perhaps TRBD1 (5 bases). Trimming shortened V by 1 base and J by 3 bases, and 22 bases separated the two germline ends. The CDR3 contains 18 residues. Looked up from germline, CDR1 is SGHRS and CDR2 is YFSETQ. CDR3 sequence: CASSLSIGAALVDTEAFF. The CDR3 DNA reads as TGCGCCAGCAGCTTGTCCATAGGGGCCGCGTTGGTGGACACTGAAGCTTTCTTT.

This rearrangement joins TRBV29-1 to TRBJ1-1; no clear D. Germline V gene lookup returns CDR1 SQVTM and CDR2 ANQGSEA. Trimming pared 7 bases from V and 4 bases from J, leaving 13 bases between. The CDR3 covers 12 residues. CDR3 coding DNA: TGCAGCGGGGCGTGGGGAGCCACTGAAGCTTTCTTT. Protein sequence: CSGAWGATEAFF.

The V gene is TRBV15, the J gene TRBJ2-1; TRBD1 is a possible D gene (5 bases). Germline lookup yields CDR1 LNHNV and CDR2 YYDKDF (reference sequence). The CDR3 loop spans 15 amino acids. Trimming pared 5 bases from V and 7 bases from J, leaving 18 bases between. Here the CDR3 reads CATSLGPTISNEQFF. In DNA, the CDR3 is TGTGCCACCAGCCTGGGGCCCACGATTTCGAATGAGCAGTTCTTC.

The V gene is TRBV5-6, the J gene TRBJ2-1; TRBD2 matches at 11 bases. The V segment lost 10 bases and the J segment 0 bases; nucleotides outside the gene matches: 9. This CDR3 is 16 amino acids long. In germline, CDR1 is SGHDT, CDR2 YYEEEE. CDR3 loop: CASRLAGGYSYNEQFF. DNA for the CDR3: TGTGCCTCGAGGCTAGCGGGGGGCTACTCCTACAATGAGCAGTTCTTC. Drawing the rest from reference TRBV5-6 and TRBJ2-1, the complete variable domain is DAGVTQSPTHLIKTRGQQVTLRCSPKSGHDTVSWYQQALGQGPQFIFQYYEEEERQRGNFPDRFSGHQFPNYSSELNVNALLLGDSALYLCASRLAGGYSYNEQFFGPGTRLTVL.

The chain uses TRBV5-4 and TRBJ2-2; a weak D match, TRBD1 (6 bases). The V gene lost 1 base and the J gene lost 3 bases, with 13 bases spanning the gap. Germline-derived CDR1 and CDR2 are SGHNT and YYREEE (reference sequence). This CDR3 contains 16 residues. The DNA of the CDR3 is TGTGCCAGCAGCTTGAATGGCAGGGGCTACACCGGGGAGCTGTTTTTT. Translation gives CASSLNGRGYTGELFF.

The table lists this clone with a few counts. The chain recombines TRBV6-5 with TRBJ1-2; D might be TRBD1 (5 bases). V lost 5 bases and J 4 bases, leaving 14 bases between the germline ends. Germline V lookup: CDR1 MNHEY, CDR2 SVGAGI. There are 14 residues in the CDR3. CDR3 DNA: TGTGCCAGCAGTCCCCTGCGACAGATCTATGGCTACACCTTC. Residues: CASSPLRQIYGYTF.

This clone has at least ten counts. The chain is built from TRBV30 and TRBJ1-6, with TRBD1 identical over 10 bases. Germline CDR1 reads GTSNPN; CDR2 reads SVGIG (reference sequence). The CDR3 covers 13 residues. Germline trimming cut 7 bases from V and 7 bases from J; bases unmatched to any gene: 4. The CDR3 sequence is CASMGQGNSPLHF. The CDR3 DNA reads TGTGCCTCGATGGGACAGGGGAATTCACCCCTCCACTTT.

The chain joins TRBV7-6 to TRBJ2-5; D uncertain. The germline gives CDR1 SGHVS, CDR2 FNYEAQ. This CDR3 region has 14 residues. The V and J ends lost 0 bases and 5 bases respectively, with 10 bases between them. The CDR3 here is CASSLASRMETQYF. The CDR3 DNA reads TGTGCCAGCAGCTTAGCTAGCCGTATGGAGACCCAGTACTTC.

The chain uses TRBV7-2 and TRBJ1-3; maybe TRBD1 (5 bases). V was shortened by 3 bases and J by 2 bases, with 11 bases between the two germline ends. The CDR3 runs 15 residues. Germline CDR1 is SGHTA and CDR2 is FQGNSA. The CDR3 sequence: CASSLSRVAGNTIYF. The CDR3 DNA is TGTGCCAGCAGCTTGAGCAGGGTCGCTGGAAACACCATATATTTT.

The J gene is TRBJ2-3, the V gene TRBV5-1, with a weak D call TRBD2 (7 bases). This CDR3 spans 19 amino acids. The V and J ends lost 2 bases and 2 bases respectively, with 24 bases between them. Germline loops: CDR1 SGHRS, CDR2 YFSETQ. The CDR3 sequence is CASSLNGDSRGGPTDTQYF. Written as DNA, the CDR3 is TGCGCCAGCAGCTTAAACGGGGATTCGAGGGGGGGGCCCACAGATACGCAGTATTTT.

The rearrangement joins TRBV9 to TRBJ1-2; 7 nucleotides align to TRBD1. CDR3 length equals 13 residues. The junction had 2 bases not matched to a gene; V was cut back by 2 bases and J by 4 bases. CDR1 and CDR2 (germline): SGDLS, YYNGEE. CDR3 sequence reads: CASSVTGVYGYTF. CDR3 coding DNA: TGTGCCAGCAGCGTTACAGGGGTCTATGGCTACACCTTC.

This clone has a handful of counts. The CDR3 sequence is CASSPDRDAAKNIQYF. The CDR3, as DNA: TGCGCCAGCAGCCCGGACAGGGATGCGGCCAAAAACATTCAGTACTTC. This chain joins TRBV4-1 and TRBJ2-4, with 8 bases fitting TRBD1. CDR3 length equals 16 residues. Germline loops: CDR1 MGHRA, CDR2 YSYEKL. Trimming removed 4 bases from V and 1 base from J; junction bases left unmatched: 6.

V gene TRBV5-1 combines with J gene TRBJ2-7; D not certain. This CDR3 is 13 amino acids long. The germline V gene encodes CDR1 SGHRS and CDR2 YFSETQ. Deletions cut 3 bases from V and 4 bases from J, with 11 bases between. In DNA, the CDR3 is TGCGCCAGCAGCTCTATGCAGACATACGAGCAGTACTTC. Amino acids: CASSSMQTYEQYF. Full variable domain (missing parts from reference TRBV5-1 and TRBJ2-7): KAGVTQTPRYLIKTRGQQVTLSCSPISGHRSVSWYQQTPGQGLQFLFEYFSETQRNKGNFPGRFSGRQFSNSRSEMNVSTLELGDSALYLCASSSMQTYEQYFGPGTRLTVT.

The chain joins TRBV4-3 to TRBJ1-4, with 9 bases matching TRBD1. V trimming: 1 base; J trimming: 7 bases; junction bases outside the gene matches: 7. Germline CDR1 reads LGHNA; CDR2 reads YSLEER. The CDR3 loop spans 16 amino acids. The CDR3 loop reads CASSQGSETGGEKLFF. DNA of the CDR3: TGCGCCAGCAGCCAAGGGTCCGAGACAGGGGGTGAAAAACTGTTTTTT.

The chain combines TRBV29-1 with TRBJ2-7, with TRBD1 matching over 7 bases. CDR1 and CDR2 from the germline V gene are SQVTM and ANQGSEA. This CDR3 has 13 residues. Trimming cost V 8 bases and J 2 bases; bases outside gene matches: 9. The CDR3 DNA reads TGCAGCTTTAACACAGGGGACGCCTACGAGCAGTACTTC. Its translation is CSFNTGDAYEQYF.

This clone appeared a single time. The CDR3 bases are TGTGCCAGTAGTGGGGCAGGGGGCAATCAGCCCCAGCATTTT. This translates into CASSGAGGNQPQHF. The rearrangement uses TRBV19 and TRBJ1-5; tentatively, D is TRBD1 (6 bases). The V gene lost 5 bases and the J gene lost 2 bases, with 10 bases spanning the gap. Germline-derived CDR1 and CDR2 are LNHDA and SQIVND (reference sequence). The CDR3 covers 14 residues.

This clone was picked up a small number of times. The genes are TRBV7-8 and TRBJ1-2; D gene unclear. The V gene lost 8 bases and the J gene lost 0 bases, with 10 bases spanning the gap. There are 13 residues in the CDR3. The germline V gene has CDR1 SGHVS and CDR2 FQNEAQ. CDR3 nucleotide sequence: TGTGCCAGCCAACAGAACACTAACTATGGCTACACCTTC. Translated, it gives CASQQNTNYGYTF.

The chain joins TRBV7-9 to TRBJ1-1; 10 nucleotides agree with TRBD1. V lost 3 bases to trimming and J lost 8 bases; unmatched junction nucleotides: 6. The CDR3 length is 14 residues. CDR1 and CDR2 from the germline V gene are SEHNR and FQNEAQ (reference sequence). CDR3: CASSLGQGFGEAFF. The DNA for the CDR3 is TGTGCCAGCAGCTTGGGACAGGGGTTCGGAGAAGCTTTCTTT.

J is TRBJ2-7 and V is TRBV5-4; perhaps TRBD1 as D (6 bases). This CDR3 contains 15 residues. In germline, CDR1 is SGHNT, CDR2 YYREEE (reference sequence). Trimming shortened V by 2 bases and J by 6 bases, and 18 bases separated the two germline ends. CDR3 region: CASSLGLQGSREQYF. DNA for the CDR3: TGTGCCAGCAGCTTAGGACTCCAGGGGTCCCGCGAGCAGTACTTC.

The chain employs TRBV6-1 and TRBJ1-1; 7 bases are shared with TRBD1. The length of the CDR3 is 14 residues. Per the germline V gene, CDR1 is MNHNS and CDR2 is SASEGT. The trim removed 7 bases at V and 0 bases at J, leaving 5 bases unmatched. CDR3 in amino acids: CASILTGMNTEAFF. CDR3 in DNA: TGTGCCAGCATCTTGACAGGGATGAACACTGAAGCTTTCTTT.